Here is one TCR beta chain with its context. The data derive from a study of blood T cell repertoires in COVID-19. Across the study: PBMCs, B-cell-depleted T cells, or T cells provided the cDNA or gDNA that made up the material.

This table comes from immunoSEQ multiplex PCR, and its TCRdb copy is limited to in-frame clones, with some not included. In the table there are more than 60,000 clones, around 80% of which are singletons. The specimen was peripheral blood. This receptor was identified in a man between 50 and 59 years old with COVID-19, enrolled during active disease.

The CDR3 region is CASSRDSGATQYF. The CDR3 nucleotides read TGTGCCAGCAGCCGAGATTCAGGGGCAACCCAGTACTTC. The chain carries TRBV3-1 (or the pseudogene TRBV3-2) and TRBJ2-5, with a weak D call TRBD1 (6 bases). Deletions cut 4 bases from V and 8 bases from J, with 14 bases between. CDR3 length equals 13 residues. CDR1 LGHDT and CDR2 YNNKEL come from the germline V gene (reference sequence).